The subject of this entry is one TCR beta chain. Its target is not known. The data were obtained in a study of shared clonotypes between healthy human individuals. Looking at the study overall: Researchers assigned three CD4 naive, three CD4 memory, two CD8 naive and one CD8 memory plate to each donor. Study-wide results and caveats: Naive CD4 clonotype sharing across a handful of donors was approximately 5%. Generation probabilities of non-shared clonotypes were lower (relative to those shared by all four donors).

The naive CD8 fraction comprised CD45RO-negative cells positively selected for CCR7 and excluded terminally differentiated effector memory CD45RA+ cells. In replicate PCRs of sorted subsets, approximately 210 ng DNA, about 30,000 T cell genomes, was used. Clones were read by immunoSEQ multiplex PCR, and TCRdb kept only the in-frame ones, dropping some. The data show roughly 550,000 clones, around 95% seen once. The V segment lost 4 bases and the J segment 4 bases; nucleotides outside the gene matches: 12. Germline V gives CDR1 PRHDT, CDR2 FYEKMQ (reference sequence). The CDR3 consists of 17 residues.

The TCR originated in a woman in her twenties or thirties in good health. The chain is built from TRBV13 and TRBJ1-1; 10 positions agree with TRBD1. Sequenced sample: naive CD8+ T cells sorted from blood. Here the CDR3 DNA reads TGTGCCAGCAGCTCTCGACAGGGGGCGCTTCGGGGCACTGAAGCTTTCTTT. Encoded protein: CASSSRQGALRGTEAFF.